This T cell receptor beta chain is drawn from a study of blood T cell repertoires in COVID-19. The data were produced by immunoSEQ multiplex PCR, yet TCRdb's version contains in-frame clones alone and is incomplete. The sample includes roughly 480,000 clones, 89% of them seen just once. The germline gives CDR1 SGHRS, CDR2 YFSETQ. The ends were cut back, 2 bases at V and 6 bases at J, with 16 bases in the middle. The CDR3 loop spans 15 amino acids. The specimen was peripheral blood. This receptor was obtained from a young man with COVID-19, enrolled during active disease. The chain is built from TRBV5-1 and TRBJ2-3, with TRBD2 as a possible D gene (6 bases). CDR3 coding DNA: TGCGCCAGCAGCTTCAGCGGGCCGGAGTCGGATACGCAGTATTTT. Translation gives CASSFSGPESDTQYF.